This TCR beta chain was documented in a study of CD8 T cells in ankylosing spondylitis. General study points: Clones that were linked to disease were CD8+ and were relatively rare in peripheral blood. A motif of eight highly homologous TCR beta variants was seen as apparently characteristic of ankylosing spondylitis blood. It was reported that disease-linked clones were significantly enriched in matched ankylosing spondylitis synovial fluid.

The TCR beta libraries were generated through quantitative 5'-RACE incorporating molecular barcodes. Each CDR3 protein gets one entry after TCRdb re-called the 5' RACE reads with MiXCR. The sample records 84,000 or so distinct CDR3 sequences, 27% being singletons. Only a few counts were recorded for this clonotype. Its specificity is not known. The sequence derives from a male donor with ankylosing spondylitis or in good health (not recorded which). The specimen sequenced was blood, either unsorted or a sorted T cell fraction (not recorded which).

The CDR3 loop reads CASRTGTEVMNTEAFF. The DNA of the CDR3 is TGTGCCAGCAGGACGGGGACCGAAGTTATGAACACTGAAGCTTTCTTT. V is TRBV12-3 or TRBV12-4 and J is TRBJ1-1; maybe TRBD1 (5 bases). Trimming shortened V by 6 bases and J by 0 bases, and 17 bases separated the two germline ends. CDR3 size: 16 residues.